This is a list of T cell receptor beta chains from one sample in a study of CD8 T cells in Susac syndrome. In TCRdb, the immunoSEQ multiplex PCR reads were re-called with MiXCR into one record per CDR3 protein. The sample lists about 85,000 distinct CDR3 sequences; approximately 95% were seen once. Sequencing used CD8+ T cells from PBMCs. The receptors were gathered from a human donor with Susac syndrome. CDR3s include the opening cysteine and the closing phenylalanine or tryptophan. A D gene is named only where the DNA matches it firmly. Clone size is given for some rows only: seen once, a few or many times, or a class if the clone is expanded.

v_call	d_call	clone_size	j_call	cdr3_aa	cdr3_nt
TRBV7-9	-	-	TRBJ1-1	CASSPLGPTEAFF	TGTGCCAGCAGCCCCTTGGGACCCACTGAAGCTTTCTTT
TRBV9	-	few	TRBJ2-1	CASSEYNEQFF	TGTGCCAGCAGCGAATACAATGAGCAGTTCTTC
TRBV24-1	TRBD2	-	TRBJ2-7	CATSDLSASGSSYEQYF	TGTGCCACCAGTGATTTATCGGCTAGCGGGAGCTCCTACGAGCAGTACTTC
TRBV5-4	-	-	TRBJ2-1	CAYPVGADTDEQFF	TGTGCCTACCCAGTGGGAGCGGACACGGATGAGCAGTTCTTC
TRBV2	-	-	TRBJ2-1	CASSEGRGLYNEQFF	TGTGCCAGCAGTGAAGGTCGAGGGCTATACAATGAGCAGTTCTTC
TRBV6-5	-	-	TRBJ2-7	CASSYAPRGEQYF	TGTGCCAGCAGTTACGCCCCCCGAGGGGAGCAGTACTTC
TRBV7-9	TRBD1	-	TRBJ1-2	CASRNTRDSYGYTF	TGTGCCAGCAGGAATACCCGGGACAGCTATGGCTACACCTTC
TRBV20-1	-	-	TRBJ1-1	CSANHHSGGRGNTEAFF	TGCAGTGCTAACCACCATTCGGGGGGGCGAGGGAACACTGAAGCTTTCTTT
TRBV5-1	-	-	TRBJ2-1	CASSLAGVEQFF	TGCGCCAGCAGCTTGGCCGGAGTTGAGCAGTTCTTC
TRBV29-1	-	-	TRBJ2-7	CSVVDVTSYEQYF	TGCAGCGTTGTGGACGTTACCTCCTACGAGCAGTACTTC